The 19 T cell receptor beta chains in this list originate from one sample, sequenced in a study of T cells in Graves' hyperthyroidism and ophthalmopathy. The investigators amplified TCR beta CDR3 regions from RNA transcripts. Researchers ran a first-round RT-PCR on the TCR CDR3 using the HTBI primer set. TCRdb re-called the multiplex PCR reads through MiXCR, storing one row per CDR3 protein. The sample comprises a few hundred thousand distinct CDR3 sequences, around 25% of which are singletons, and less than 85% rests with the top ten. The sample taken for sequencing was blood. All receptors come from a man in his fifties or sixties with Graves' hyperthyroidism.

J is TRBJ1-2 and V is TRBV4-1; 7 nucleotides align to TRBD1. With 4 bases clipped from V and 4 bases from J, the junction kept 9 bases outside the gene matches. The CDR3 is made up of 15 amino acids. Germline assignment: CDR1 MGHRA and CDR2 YSYEKL. CDR3 in DNA: TGCGCCAGCAGCCCCCCCGACAGGGCGTCCTATGGCTACACCTTC. This gives the protein CASSPPDRASYGYTF.

The chain recombines TRBV20-1 with TRBJ2-1; TRBD2 matches 10 bases. CDR1 and CDR2 (germline): DFQATT, SNEGSKA (reference sequence). This CDR3 contains 14 residues. V was pared by 4 bases and J by 4 bases, with 4 bases of the junction left unmatched. CDR3 DNA: TGCAGTGCTAAGCGGGAGGGCACATACAATGAGCAGTTCTTC. It translates to CSAKREGTYNEQFF.

This clonotype was detected a few times. V usage is TRBV13 and J usage is TRBJ2-7; possible D gene TRBD2, 6 bases. Germline CDR1 PRHDT, CDR2 FYEKMQ (reference sequence). V was trimmed by 5 bases and J by 4 bases, leaving 18 bases between them. CDR3 length: 15 amino acids. CDR3 in DNA: TGTGCCAGCAGCCCTGGGACTCCCCGGGGGTACGAGCAGTACTTC. This gives the protein CASSPGTPRGYEQYF. Looking up the rest from reference TRBV13 and TRBJ2-7 gives the full variable domain: AAGVIQSPRHLIKEKRETATLKCYPIPRHDTVYWYQQGPGQDPQFLISFYEKMQSDKGSIPDRFSAQQFSDYHSELNMSSLELGDSALYFCASSPGTPRGYEQYFGPGTRLTVT.

The CDR3 nucleotides read TGTGCCAGCAGCTTGAGGGGGGGGACTAGGAGATACAATGAGCAGTTCTTC. The encoded protein is CASSLRGGTRRYNEQFF. The chain joins TRBV11-2 to TRBJ2-1; TRBD2 agrees at 8 bases. The germline CDR1 and CDR2 sequences are SGHAT and FQNNGV. V was pared by 3 bases and J by 4 bases, with 11 bases of the junction left unmatched. The CDR3 has 17 residues.

This clonotype was recorded a few times. V is TRBV4-2 and J is TRBJ1-2; possibly TRBD1 for D (5 bases). The CDR3 consists of 15 residues. Trimming removed 0 bases at V and 7 bases at J, with 15 bases between. CDR1 LGHNA and CDR2 YNFKEQ come from the germline V gene. The DNA of the CDR3 is TGTGCCAGCAGCCAAGATGTCAGGGATCCGCGTGGCTACACCTTC. This translates into CASSQDVRDPRGYTF.

The rearrangement links TRBV20-1 to TRBJ1-1, with TRBD1 matching 7 bases. Germline loops: CDR1 DFQATT, CDR2 SNEGSKA (reference sequence). V shed 0 bases and J 1 base; nucleotides not matched to a gene: 5. This CDR3 has 15 residues. The CDR3 nucleotides read TGCAGTGCTAGAGATCGAGGACAGGAGAACACTGAAGCTTTCTTT. This gives the protein CSARDRGQENTEAFF.

At least ten counts were recorded for this clonotype. V gene TRBV2 combines with J gene TRBJ1-1; TRBD1 might be the D (5 bases). Germline V gene lookup returns CDR1 SNHLY and CDR2 FYNNEI. V lost 6 bases to trimming and J lost 5 bases, with 22 bases between them. This CDR3 is 16 amino acids long. The CDR3 DNA follows: TGTGCCAGCAGCCCCAATTCGGGTCCTGGGGGGACTGAAGCTTTCTTT. Translation: CASSPNSGPGGTEAFF. The whole variable domain, remainder taken from reference TRBV2 and TRBJ1-1, is EPEVTQTPSHQVTQMGQEVILRCVPISNHLYFYWYRQILGQKVEFLVSFYNNEISEKSEIFDDQFSVERPDGSNFTLKIRSTKLEDSAMYFCASSPNSGPGGTEAFFGQGTRLTVV.

This clonotype was counted ten times or more. V usage is TRBV20-1 and J usage is TRBJ2-3; perhaps TRBD2 as D (5 bases). Trimming took 7 bases from V and 0 from J, leaving 11 bases between them. This CDR3 has 13 residues. Per germline, CDR1 DFQATT and CDR2 SNEGSKA (reference sequence). CDR3 sequence reads: CSVVQRSTDTQYF. The CDR3 DNA reads as TGCAGTGTCGTCCAGCGGAGCACAGATACGCAGTATTTT.

This clonotype was detected many times. The genes are TRBV2 and TRBJ2-1; 12 nucleotides agree with TRBD2. J lost 6 bases, V lost 2 bases, and 5 bases had no gene match. The CDR3 totals 16 residues. Per germline, CDR1 SNHLY and CDR2 FYNNEI. In DNA, the CDR3 is TGTGCCAGCAGTGAAAGGCTACTAGCGGGAGGCAATGAGCAGTTCTTC. Translation gives CASSERLLAGGNEQFF.

This chain uses TRBV10-3 with TRBJ2-7, with D unclear. The V end lost 8 bases, the J end lost 6 bases, and 17 bases lay between the germline ends. CDR1 ENHRY and CDR2 SYGVKD come from the germline V gene. The CDR3 is made up of 13 amino acids. This CDR3 reads CAIYDGLVSEQYF. The CDR3 coding sequence is TGTGCCATCTACGACGGTCTAGTTAGCGAGCAGTACTTC.

This clonotype has only a few counts. The chain recombines TRBV7-2 with TRBJ2-7; 14 bases line up with TRBD2. V was pared by 2 bases and J by 0 bases, with 9 bases of the junction left unmatched. CDR1 is SGHTA, CDR2 FQGNSA, per germline. The CDR3 is 19 residues long. The CDR3 nucleotides read TGTGCCAGCAGCTTACCGGGACTAGCGGGAGTCCGAAGCTCCTACGAGCAGTACTTC. It encodes CASSLPGLAGVRSSYEQYF.

The V call is TRBV29-1, the J call TRBJ2-7; 8 bases are shared with TRBD1. The junction had 4 bases not matched to a gene; V was cut back by 7 bases and J by 2 bases. The CDR3 extends over 12 amino acids. Germline V gives CDR1 SQVTM, CDR2 ANQGSEA. CDR3 residues: CSGWTGTYEQYF. Here the CDR3 DNA reads TGCAGCGGCTGGACAGGGACCTACGAGCAGTACTTC.

In this sample, this clonotype turned up many times. J is TRBJ2-1 and V is TRBV3-1, with a tentative D call TRBD2 (6 bases). The ends were cut back, 4 bases at V and 5 bases at J, with 18 bases in the middle. The germline V gene encodes CDR1 LGHDT and CDR2 YNNKEL (reference sequence). The CDR3 extends over 16 amino acids. As DNA, the CDR3 is TGTGCCAGCAGCCTACGGCTGGCGGGATTGGACAATGAGCAGTTCTTC. Amino acids: CASSLRLAGLDNEQFF.

This clonotype was recorded at least ten times. This chain joins TRBV20-1 and TRBJ2-7; weak D call: TRBD2 (6 bases). The ends were cut back, 0 bases at V and 7 bases at J, with 13 bases in the middle. There are 13 residues in the CDR3. The V gene's germline CDR1 is DFQATT and CDR2 SNEGSKA (reference sequence). As DNA, the CDR3 is TGCAGTGCTAGAGATCCGGGACTTCCAGAGCAGTACTTC. It translates to CSARDPGLPEQYF.

The chain uses TRBV30 and TRBJ1-2; D unresolved. The CDR3 has 12 amino acids. The V gene lost 1 base and the J gene lost 1 base, with 4 bases spanning the gap. Germline V gene lookup returns CDR1 GTSNPN and CDR2 SVGIG (reference sequence). CDR3 amino acids: CAWSDNNYGYTF. The CDR3 DNA is TGTGCCTGGAGTGACAATAACTATGGCTACACCTTC.

Details on this clonotype: One junction end does not reproduce the germline sequence, and a read error may be involved. The chain recombines TRBV3-1 with TRBJ2-1, with D possibly being TRBD2 (7 bases). CDR3 length: 16 amino acids. Germline loops: CDR1 LGHDT, CDR2 YNNKEL (reference sequence). CDR3 in DNA: TGTACCAGCAGCCAAGATCAGGGGACTACGTACAATGAGCAGTTCTTC. Translation gives CTSSQDQGTTYNEQFF.

The chain combines TRBV11-3 with TRBJ2-2; D call uncertain. This CDR3 is 16 amino acids long. Trimming stripped 6 bases from V and 1 base from J, with 15 bases between. Looked up from germline, CDR1 is SGHNT and CDR2 is YENEEA. CDR3 sequence: CASRREVNLNTGELFF. DNA of the CDR3: TGTGCCAGCAGGCGTGAGGTTAACTTGAACACCGGGGAGCTGTTTTTT.

The chain has TRBV20-1 and TRBJ2-3, with D unresolved. Germline CDR1 reads DFQATT; CDR2 reads SNEGSKA (reference sequence). Trimming took off 0 bases at V and 1 base at J, with 8 bases between the two ends. This CDR3 spans 14 amino acids. The CDR3: CSARDPPGTDTQYF. The CDR3, as DNA: TGCAGTGCTAGAGATCCCCCCGGCACAGATACGCAGTATTTT.

The rearrangement links TRBV24-1 to TRBJ2-5; unclear D gene. CDR1 is KGHDR and CDR2 is SFDVKD in the germline V gene. This CDR3 spans 13 amino acids. V was shortened by 5 bases and J by 2 bases, with 8 bases between the two germline ends. CDR3: CATSVDGQETQYF. CDR3 bases: TGTGCCACCAGTGTAGACGGACAAGAGACCCAGTACTTC.